The 5 T cell receptor beta chains in this list originate from one sample, sequenced in a study of T-cell reconstitution after alpha-beta-depleted transplantation in children (dated by TCRdb to the mid-2010s). The library was built by means of PCR. These reads were obtained on an Illumina HiSeq 2500. Molecular barcoding was employed in the preparation of TCR libraries, with unique molecular identifiers being used to normalize TCRbeta repertoire quantification. Using fastp at Q25 and MiXCR, TCRdb reprocessed the public reads and kept productive beta chains. Under each unique CDR3 protein, matching rows form one entry showing the most common genes and DNA. This sample lists about 980,000 distinct CDR3 sequences; about 29% were detected once. The top ten constitute approximately 30% of the sample. The treatment or condition label for this specimen denotes: allogeneic hematopoietic cell transplantation with graft depleted of TCRalphabeta T cells and CD19 B cells.

The starting material was PBMCs, mostly from graft donor cells, obtained 360 days after TCRalphabeta/CD19-depleted stem cell transplant. These receptors were collected from a boy younger than two who had a stem cell transplant for SCID, so the T cells may come from the graft donor.

The chain uses TRBV6-5 and TRBJ2-2; D remains unclear. The CDR3 runs 13 residues. The V gene lost 4 bases and the J gene lost 3 bases, with 6 bases spanning the gap. Germline lookup yields CDR1 MNHEY and CDR2 SVGAGI. In nucleotides, the CDR3 is TGTGCCAGCAGTTTAGAGGACACCGGGGAGCTGTTTTTT. Translated: CASSLEDTGELFF.

There are many counts of this clonotype. The chain joins TRBV6-5 to TRBJ2-5; 10 bases fit TRBD1. The CDR3 is 15 residues long. Looked up from germline, CDR1 is MNHEY and CDR2 is SVGAGI. V lost 2 bases, J lost 3 bases, and 3 bases stayed unmatched. CDR3 coding DNA: TGTGCCAGCAGTTACGCCGGGACAGGGGAAGAGACCCAGTACTTC. Translation: CASSYAGTGEETQYF.

The J gene is TRBJ1-1, the V gene TRBV18, with TRBD1 matching over 8 bases. With 3 bases clipped from V and 0 bases from J, the junction kept 6 bases outside the gene matches. The CDR3 length is 16 residues. CDR1 is KGHSH and CDR2 is LQKENI in the germline V gene. The CDR3 DNA reads TGTGCCAGCTCACCTTTAACGGGACAGGTGAACACTGAAGCTTTCTTT. Protein: CASSPLTGQVNTEAFF.

In the case of this clonotype: This sequence is one base from a far larger clone and is likely a read error. This rearrangement joins TRBV12-3 or TRBV12-4 to TRBJ2-7; D unresolved. The CDR3 covers 12 residues. V shed 6 bases and J shed 0 bases, with 6 bases lying between them. CDR3 loop: CASRFSSYEQYF. In DNA, the CDR3 is TGTGCCAGCAGGTTTAGCTCCTACGAGCAGTACTTC.

The V and J genes are TRBV12-3 or TRBV12-4 and TRBJ2-7; 7 bases agree with TRBD2. V lost 3 bases, J lost 4 bases, and 9 bases stayed unmatched. The CDR3 sequence is 15 residues long. The CDR3 loop is CASSFGGGKTYEQYF. The CDR3, as DNA: TGTGCCAGCAGTTTTGGGGGGGGAAAAACTTACGAGCAGTACTTC.